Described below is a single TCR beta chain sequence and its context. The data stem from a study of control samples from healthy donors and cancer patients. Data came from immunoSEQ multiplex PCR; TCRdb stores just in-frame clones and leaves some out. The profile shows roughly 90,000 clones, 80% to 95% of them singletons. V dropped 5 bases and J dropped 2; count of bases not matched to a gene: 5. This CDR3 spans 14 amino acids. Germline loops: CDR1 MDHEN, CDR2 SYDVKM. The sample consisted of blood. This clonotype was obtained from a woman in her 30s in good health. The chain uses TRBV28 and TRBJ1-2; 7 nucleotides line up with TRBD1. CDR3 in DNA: TGTGCCAGCAGTGGAGACAGGGACAACTATGGCTACACCTTC. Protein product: CASSGDRDNYGYTF.